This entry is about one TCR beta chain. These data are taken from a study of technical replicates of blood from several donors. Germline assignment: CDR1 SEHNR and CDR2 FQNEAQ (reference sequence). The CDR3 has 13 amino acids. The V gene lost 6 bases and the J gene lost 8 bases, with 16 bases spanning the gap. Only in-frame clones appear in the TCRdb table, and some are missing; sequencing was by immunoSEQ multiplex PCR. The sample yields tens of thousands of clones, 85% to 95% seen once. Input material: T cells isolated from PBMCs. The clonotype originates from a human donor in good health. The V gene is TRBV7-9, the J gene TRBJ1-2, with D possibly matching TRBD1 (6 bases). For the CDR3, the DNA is TGTGCCAGCAGACTAGGGGGTTTAGGGGGCTACACCTTC. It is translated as CASRLGGLGGYTF.